The present entry profiles one TCR beta chain with its context. These data belong to a study of T cell changes during pregnancy in multiple sclerosis. TCRdb keeps only in-frame clones here, not all; method: immunoSEQ multiplex PCR. The sample holds more than 45,000 clones, 88% seen once. Sequencing was performed on CD4+ T cells from peripheral blood mononuclear cells, taken in the second trimester of pregnancy. This TCR derives from a female donor with multiple sclerosis, enrolled in a pregnancy study.

CDR3 DNA sequence: TGTGCCAGCAGGAAGACTAGCCCCCACGAGCAGTACTTC. Translation: CASRKTSPHEQYF. The chain has TRBV28 and TRBJ2-7; TRBD2 agrees at 7 bases. The CDR3 runs 13 residues. Trimming at V came to 6 bases and at J to 5 bases, leaving 7 bases not matched to a gene. Germline V gene lookup returns CDR1 MDHEN and CDR2 SYDVKM.